The clone carrying this TCR beta chain was seen many times. Its antigen is not identified. TCR beta CDR3 regions were amplified from RNA. The primer set for the first-round RT-PCR of the TCR CDR3 was HTBI. TCRdb recomputed calls from the multiplex PCR reads with MiXCR, one row per CDR3 protein. The sample shows a few hundred thousand distinct CDR3 sequences, 20% to 25% of them seen only once. Lactation, pregnancy, other autoimmune disease or uncontrolled infection excluded patients. CDR3 length: 16 residues. Germline CDR1 reads LNHDA; CDR2 reads SQIVND (reference sequence). The V end was cut by 7 bases, the J end by 0 bases, with 18 bases between. The record originates from a study of T cells in Graves' hyperthyroidism and ophthalmopathy. Study-level information: Before any treatment, at initial diagnosis, peripheral blood was collected.

The study, taken as a whole, reports: Ophthalmopathy and stable hyperthyroidism were separated by a 13 V-J model.

This receptor was identified in a man between 18 and 35 years old with Graves' hyperthyroidism. The specimen was blood. The chain carries TRBV19 and TRBJ1-1, with D maybe TRBD1 (6 bases). CDR3: CASTTLRTAMNTEAFF. The CDR3 bases are TGTGCCAGTACCACCCTTCGGACAGCGATGAACACTGAAGCTTTCTTT.